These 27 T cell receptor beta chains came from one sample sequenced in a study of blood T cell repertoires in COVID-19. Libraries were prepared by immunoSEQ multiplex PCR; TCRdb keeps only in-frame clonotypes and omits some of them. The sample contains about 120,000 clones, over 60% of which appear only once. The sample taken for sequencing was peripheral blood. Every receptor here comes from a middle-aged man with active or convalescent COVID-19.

The CDR3 DNA is TGTGCCAGCAGTTATTCCCCGGCAGGGAGGAACGAAAAACTGTTTTTT. Translated: CASSYSPAGRNEKLFF. The chain recombines TRBV6-5 with TRBJ1-4; D perhaps matches TRBD1 (5 bases). CDR3 size: 16 residues. V was shortened by 3 bases and J by 8 bases, with 19 bases between the two germline ends. The germline gives CDR1 MNHEY, CDR2 SVGAGI.

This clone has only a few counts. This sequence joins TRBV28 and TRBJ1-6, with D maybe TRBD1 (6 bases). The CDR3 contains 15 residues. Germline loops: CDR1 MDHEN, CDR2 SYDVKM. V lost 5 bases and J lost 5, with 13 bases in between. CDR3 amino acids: CASSPQGRDNSPLHF. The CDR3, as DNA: TGTGCCAGCAGTCCACAGGGCAGAGATAATTCACCCCTCCACTTT. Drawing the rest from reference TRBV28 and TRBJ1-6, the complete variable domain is DVKVTQSSRYLVKRTGEKVFLECVQDMDHENMFWYRQDPGLGLRLIYFSYDVKMKEKGDIPEGYSVSREKKERFSLILESASTNQTSMYLCASSPQGRDNSPLHFGNGTRLTVT.

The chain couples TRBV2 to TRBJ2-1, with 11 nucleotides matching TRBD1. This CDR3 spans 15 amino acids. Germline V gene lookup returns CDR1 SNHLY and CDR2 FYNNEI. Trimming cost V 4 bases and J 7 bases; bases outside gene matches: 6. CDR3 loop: CASSAGTGGTNEQFF. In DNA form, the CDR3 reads TGTGCCAGCAGTGCCGGGACAGGGGGAACAAATGAGCAGTTCTTC.

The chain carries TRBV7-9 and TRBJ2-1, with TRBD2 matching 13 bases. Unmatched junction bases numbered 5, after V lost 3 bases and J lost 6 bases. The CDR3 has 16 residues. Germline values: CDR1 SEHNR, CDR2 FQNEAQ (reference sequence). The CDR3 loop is CASSLPGLAGSNEQFF. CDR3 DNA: TGTGCCAGCAGCTTGCCGGGACTAGCGGGAAGCAATGAGCAGTTCTTC.

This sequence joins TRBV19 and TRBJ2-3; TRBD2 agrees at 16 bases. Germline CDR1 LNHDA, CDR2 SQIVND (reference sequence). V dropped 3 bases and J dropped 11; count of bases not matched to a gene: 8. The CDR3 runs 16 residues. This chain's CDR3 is CASSMGLAGGRAEQYF. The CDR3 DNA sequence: TGTGCCAGTAGTATGGGACTAGCGGGGGGGCGGGCGGAGCAGTATTTT.

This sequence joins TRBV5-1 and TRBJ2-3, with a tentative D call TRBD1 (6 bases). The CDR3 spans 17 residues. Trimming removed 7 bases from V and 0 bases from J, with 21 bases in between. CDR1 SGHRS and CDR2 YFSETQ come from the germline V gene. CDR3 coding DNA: TGCGCCAGCCAACTCAGGACAGCGAGCAAAAGCACAGATACGCAGTATTTT. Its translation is CASQLRTASKSTDTQYF. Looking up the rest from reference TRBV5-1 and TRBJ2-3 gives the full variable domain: KAGVTQTPRYLIKTRGQQVTLSCSPISGHRSVSWYQQTPGQGLQFLFEYFSETQRNKGNFPGRFSGRQFSNSRSEMNVSTLELGDSALYLCASQLRTASKSTDTQYFGPGTRLTVL.

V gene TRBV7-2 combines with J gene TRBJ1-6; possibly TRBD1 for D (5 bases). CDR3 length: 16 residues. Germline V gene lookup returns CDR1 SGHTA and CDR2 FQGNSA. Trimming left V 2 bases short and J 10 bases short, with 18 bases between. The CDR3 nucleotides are TGTGCCAGCAGCTTAAGGGCGGGGCTGGAGGGATCACCCCTCCACTTT. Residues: CASSLRAGLEGSPLHF.

The CDR3 loop is CASSNRGLGYGYTF. The CDR3 bases are TGTGCCAGCAGTAACAGGGGGCTGGGGTATGGCTACACCTTC. The chain has TRBV6-1 and TRBJ1-2; TRBD1 aligns across 9 bases. V gave up 5 bases and J gave up 5 bases; unmatched junction bases: 6. Germline V gene data show CDR1 as MNHNS and CDR2 as SASEGT. This CDR3 is 14 amino acids long.

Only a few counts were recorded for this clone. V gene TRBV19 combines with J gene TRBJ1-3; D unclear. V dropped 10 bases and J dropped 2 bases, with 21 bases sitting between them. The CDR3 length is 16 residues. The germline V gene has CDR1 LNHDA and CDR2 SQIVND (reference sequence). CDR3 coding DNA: TGTGCCACAAACGCGGAGCCAGCCCTCACTGGAAACACCATATATTTT. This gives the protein CATNAEPALTGNTIYF. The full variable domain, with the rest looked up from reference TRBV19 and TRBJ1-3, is DGGITQSPKYLFRKEGQNVTLSCEQNLNHDAMYWYRQDPGQGLRLIYYSQIVNDFQKGDIAEGYSVSREKKESFPLTVTSAQKNPTAFYLCATNAEPALTGNTIYFGEGSWLTVV.

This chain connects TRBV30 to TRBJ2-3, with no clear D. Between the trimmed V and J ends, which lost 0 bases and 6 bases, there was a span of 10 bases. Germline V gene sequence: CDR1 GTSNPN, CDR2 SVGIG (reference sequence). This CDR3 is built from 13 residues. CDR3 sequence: CAWSVRFGDTQYF. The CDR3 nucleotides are TGTGCCTGGAGTGTAAGGTTCGGGGATACGCAGTATTTT.

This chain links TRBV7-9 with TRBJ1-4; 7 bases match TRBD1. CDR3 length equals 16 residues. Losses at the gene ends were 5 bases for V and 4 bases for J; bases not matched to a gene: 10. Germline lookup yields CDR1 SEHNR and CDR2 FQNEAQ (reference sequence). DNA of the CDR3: TGTGCCAGCAGCCCCACCGGGACAGAGCTTAATGAAAAACTGTTTTTT. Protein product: CASSPTGTELNEKLFF. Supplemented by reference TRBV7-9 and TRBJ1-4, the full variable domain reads DTGVSQNPRHKITKRGQNVTFRCDPISEHNRLYWYRQTLGQGPEFLTYFQNEAQLEKSRLLSDRFSAERPKGSFSTLEIQRTEQGDSAMYLCASSPTGTELNEKLFFGSGTQLSVL.

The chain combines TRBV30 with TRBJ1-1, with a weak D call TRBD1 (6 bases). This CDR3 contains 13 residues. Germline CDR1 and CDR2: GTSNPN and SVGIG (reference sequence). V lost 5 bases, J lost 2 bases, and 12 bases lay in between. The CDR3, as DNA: TGTGCCTGGGCCAAACAGGGAAACACTGAAGCTTTCTTT. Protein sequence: CAWAKQGNTEAFF.

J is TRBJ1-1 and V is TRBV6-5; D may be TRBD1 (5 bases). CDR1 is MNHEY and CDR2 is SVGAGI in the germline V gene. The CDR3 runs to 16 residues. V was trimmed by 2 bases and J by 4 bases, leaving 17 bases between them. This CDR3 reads CASSYTQTVLSTEAFF. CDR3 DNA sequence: TGTGCCAGCAGTTACACGCAGACAGTTTTGAGCACTGAAGCTTTCTTT.

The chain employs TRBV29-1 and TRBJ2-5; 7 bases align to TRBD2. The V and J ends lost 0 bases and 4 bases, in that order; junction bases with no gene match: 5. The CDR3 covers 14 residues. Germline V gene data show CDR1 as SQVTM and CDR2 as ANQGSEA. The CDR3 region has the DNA TGCAGCGTTGAAGATTGGGGGGGAGGAGAGACCCAGTACTTC. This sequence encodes CSVEDWGGGETQYF.

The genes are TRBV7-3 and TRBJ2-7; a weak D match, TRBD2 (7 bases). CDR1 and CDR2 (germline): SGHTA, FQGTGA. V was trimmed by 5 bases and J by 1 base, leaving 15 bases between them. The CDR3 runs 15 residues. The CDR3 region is CASSPSGGSSYEQYF. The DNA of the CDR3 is TGTGCCAGCAGCCCTTCGGGGGGCAGTTCCTACGAGCAGTACTTC. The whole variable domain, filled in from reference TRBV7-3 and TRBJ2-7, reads GAGVSQTPSNKVTEKGKYVELRCDPISGHTALYWYRQSLGQGPEFLIYFQGTGAADDSGLPNDRFFAVRPEGSVSTLKIQRTERGDSAVYLCASSPSGGSSYEQYFGPGTRLTVT.

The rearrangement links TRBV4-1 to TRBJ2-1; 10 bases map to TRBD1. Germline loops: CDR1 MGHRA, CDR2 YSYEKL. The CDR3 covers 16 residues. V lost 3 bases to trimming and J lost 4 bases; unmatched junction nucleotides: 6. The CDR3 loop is CASSHAGTGVYNEQFF. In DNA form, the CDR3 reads TGCGCCAGCAGCCATGCCGGGACAGGGGTGTACAATGAGCAGTTCTTC.

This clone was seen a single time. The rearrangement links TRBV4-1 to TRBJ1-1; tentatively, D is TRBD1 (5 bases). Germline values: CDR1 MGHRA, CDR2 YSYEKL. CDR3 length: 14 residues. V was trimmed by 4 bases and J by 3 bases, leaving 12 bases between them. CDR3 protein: CASSPGFGYTEAFF. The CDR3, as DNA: TGCGCCAGCAGCCCAGGGTTTGGGTACACTGAAGCTTTCTTT.

Here the CDR3 DNA reads TGTGCCAGCAGCCAAGACCGAACCGGGACTAGCGGGAATAAAGGCGCCGGGGAGCTGTTTTTT. The encoded protein is CASSQDRTGTSGNKGAGELFF. This chain links TRBV27 with TRBJ2-2; 13 nucleotides line up with TRBD2. Germline V gives CDR1 MNHEY, CDR2 SMNVEV (reference sequence). Trimming removed 6 bases from V and 6 bases from J; junction bases left unmatched: 22. CDR3 length equals 21 residues.

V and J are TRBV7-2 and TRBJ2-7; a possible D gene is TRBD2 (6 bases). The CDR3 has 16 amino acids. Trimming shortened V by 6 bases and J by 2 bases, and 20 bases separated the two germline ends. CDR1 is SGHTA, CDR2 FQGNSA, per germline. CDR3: CASSPPPAGLTYEQYF. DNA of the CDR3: TGTGCCAGCAGTCCTCCCCCAGCGGGTCTAACCTACGAGCAGTACTTC.

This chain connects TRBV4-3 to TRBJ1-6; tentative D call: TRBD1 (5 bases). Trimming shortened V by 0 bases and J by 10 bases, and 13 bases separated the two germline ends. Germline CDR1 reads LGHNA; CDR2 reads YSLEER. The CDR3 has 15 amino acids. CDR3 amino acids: CASSQDRSGRSPLHF. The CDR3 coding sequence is TGCGCCAGCAGCCAAGATAGGTCAGGGAGGTCACCCCTCCACTTT.

CDR3 loop: CASSKFPQGPSTDTQYF. CDR3 DNA sequence: TGCGCCAGCAGCAAATTCCCACAGGGCCCTAGCACAGATACGCAGTATTTT. This chain joins TRBV5-1 and TRBJ2-3, with TRBD1 as a possible D gene (6 bases). The CDR3 sequence is 17 residues long. Per germline, CDR1 SGHRS and CDR2 YFSETQ. V was clipped by 4 bases and J by 0 bases, with 18 bases between them.

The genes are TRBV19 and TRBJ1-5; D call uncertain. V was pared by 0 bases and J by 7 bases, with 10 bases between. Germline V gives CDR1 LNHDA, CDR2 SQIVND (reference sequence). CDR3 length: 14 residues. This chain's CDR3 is CASSIDGGRQPQHF. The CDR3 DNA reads TGTGCCAGTAGTATAGATGGAGGGAGGCAGCCCCAGCATTTT.

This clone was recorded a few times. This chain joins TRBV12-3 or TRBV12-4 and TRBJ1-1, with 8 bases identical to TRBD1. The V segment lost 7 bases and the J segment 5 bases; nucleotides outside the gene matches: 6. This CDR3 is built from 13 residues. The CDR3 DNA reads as TGTGCCAGCACGGACAGGGAATGGACTGAAGCTTTCTTT. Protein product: CASTDREWTEAFF.

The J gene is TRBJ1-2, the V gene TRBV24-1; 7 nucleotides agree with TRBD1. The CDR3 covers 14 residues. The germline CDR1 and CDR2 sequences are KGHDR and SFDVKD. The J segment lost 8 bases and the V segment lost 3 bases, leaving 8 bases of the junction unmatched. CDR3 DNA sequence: TGTGCCACCAGTGATACTAACAGGGGAGGCGGCTACACCTTC. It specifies CATSDTNRGGGYTF.

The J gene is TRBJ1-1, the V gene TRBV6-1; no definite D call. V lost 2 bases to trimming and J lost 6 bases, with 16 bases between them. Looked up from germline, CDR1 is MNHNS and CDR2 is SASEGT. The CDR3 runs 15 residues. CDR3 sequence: CASSESRGRRPEAFF. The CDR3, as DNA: TGTGCCAGCAGTGAAAGTCGGGGAAGGAGACCTGAAGCTTTCTTT.

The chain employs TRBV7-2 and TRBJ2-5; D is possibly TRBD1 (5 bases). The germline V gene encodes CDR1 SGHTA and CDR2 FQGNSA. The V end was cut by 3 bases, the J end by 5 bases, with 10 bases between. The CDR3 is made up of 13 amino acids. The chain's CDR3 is CASSFGRVETQYF. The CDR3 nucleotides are TGTGCCAGCAGCTTCGGCAGGGTCGAGACCCAGTACTTC.

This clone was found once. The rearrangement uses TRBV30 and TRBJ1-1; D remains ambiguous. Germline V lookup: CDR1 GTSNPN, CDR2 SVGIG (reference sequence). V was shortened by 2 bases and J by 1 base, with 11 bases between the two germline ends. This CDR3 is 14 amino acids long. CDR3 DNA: TGTGCCTGGAGTCCTGTAATTAGGAACACTGAAGCTTTCTTT. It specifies CAWSPVIRNTEAFF.